Sequencing of this T cell receptor beta chain was carried out in a study of CD8+ T cells in alopecia areata. The CDR3 has 14 amino acids. V shed 3 bases and J shed 4 bases, with 11 bases lying between them. Germline V gene lookup returns CDR1 SGHTA and CDR2 FQGNSA. This sample's treatment: oral pan-JAK inhibitor, 5-10 mg twice daily. RNA was isolated and reverse transcribed to cDNA, the sequencing template. The data were produced by immunoSEQ multiplex PCR, yet TCRdb's version contains in-frame clones alone and is incomplete. The sample records about 180,000 clones, about 53% being singletons. The chain employs TRBV7-2 and TRBJ2-3, with D unclear. The specimen was CD8+ T cells sorted from blood, collected at week 24, from a patient treated with tofacitinib. This TCR came from a human donor with alopecia areata. The CDR3 bases are TGTGCCAGCAGCTTCGTCGGTCCTTCAGATACGCAGTATTTT. Its translation is CASSFVGPSDTQYF.